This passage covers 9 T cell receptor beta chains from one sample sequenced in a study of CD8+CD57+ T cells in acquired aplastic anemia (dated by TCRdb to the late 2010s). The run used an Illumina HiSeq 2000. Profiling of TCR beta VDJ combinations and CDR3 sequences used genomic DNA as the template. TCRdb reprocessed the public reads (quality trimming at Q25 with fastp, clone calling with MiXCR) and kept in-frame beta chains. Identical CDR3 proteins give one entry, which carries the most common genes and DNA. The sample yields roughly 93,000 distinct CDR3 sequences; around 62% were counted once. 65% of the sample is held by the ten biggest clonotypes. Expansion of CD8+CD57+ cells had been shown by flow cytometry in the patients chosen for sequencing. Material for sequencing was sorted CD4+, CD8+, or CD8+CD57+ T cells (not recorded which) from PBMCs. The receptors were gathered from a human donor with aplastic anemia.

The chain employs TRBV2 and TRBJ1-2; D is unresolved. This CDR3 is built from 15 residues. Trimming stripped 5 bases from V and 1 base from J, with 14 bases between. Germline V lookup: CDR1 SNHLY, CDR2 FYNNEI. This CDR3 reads CASSRNSRFNYGYTF. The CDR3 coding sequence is TGTGCCAGCAGTCGGAACAGCAGGTTTAACTATGGCTACACCTTC.

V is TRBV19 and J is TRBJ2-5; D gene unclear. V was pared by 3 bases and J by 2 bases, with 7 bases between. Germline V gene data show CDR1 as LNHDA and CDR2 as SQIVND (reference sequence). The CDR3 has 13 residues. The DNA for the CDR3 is TGTGCCAGTAGTATTAGCAGACAAGAGACCCAGTACTTC. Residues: CASSISRQETQYF.

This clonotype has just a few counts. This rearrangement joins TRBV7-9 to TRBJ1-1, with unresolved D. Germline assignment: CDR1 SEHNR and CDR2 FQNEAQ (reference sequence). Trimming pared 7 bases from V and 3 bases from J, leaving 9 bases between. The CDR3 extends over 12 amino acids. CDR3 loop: CASTSADTEAFF. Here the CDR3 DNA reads TGTGCCAGCACTTCCGCCGACACTGAAGCTTTCTTT.

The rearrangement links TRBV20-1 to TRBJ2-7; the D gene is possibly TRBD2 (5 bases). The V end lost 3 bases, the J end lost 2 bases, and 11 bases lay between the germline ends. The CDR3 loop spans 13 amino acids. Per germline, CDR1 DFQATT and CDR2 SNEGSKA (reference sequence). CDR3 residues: CSASYGKAYEQYF. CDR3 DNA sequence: TGCAGTGCTAGTTACGGGAAAGCCTACGAGCAGTACTTC.

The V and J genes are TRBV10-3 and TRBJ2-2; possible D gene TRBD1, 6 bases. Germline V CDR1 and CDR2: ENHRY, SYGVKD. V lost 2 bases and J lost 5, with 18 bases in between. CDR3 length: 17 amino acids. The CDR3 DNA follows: TGTGCCATCAGTGAGCCAACACAGGGTCGAGGAACCGGGGAGCTGTTTTTT. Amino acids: CAISEPTQGRGTGELFF.

DNA of the CDR3: TGCAGTGCTAGATCGGTGAGAATGAACACTGAAGCTTTCTTT. Amino acids: CSARSVRMNTEAFF. The J gene is TRBJ1-1, the V gene TRBV20-1, with D unresolved. Per germline, CDR1 DFQATT and CDR2 SNEGSKA (reference sequence). V was shortened by 2 bases and J by 0 bases, with 10 bases between the two germline ends. The CDR3 covers 14 residues.

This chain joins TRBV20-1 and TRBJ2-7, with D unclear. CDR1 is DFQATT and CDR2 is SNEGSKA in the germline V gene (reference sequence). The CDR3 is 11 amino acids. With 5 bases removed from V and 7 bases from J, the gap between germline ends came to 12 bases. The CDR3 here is CSAPRSREQYF. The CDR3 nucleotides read TGCAGTGCTCCCCGCTCGCGGGAGCAGTACTTC.

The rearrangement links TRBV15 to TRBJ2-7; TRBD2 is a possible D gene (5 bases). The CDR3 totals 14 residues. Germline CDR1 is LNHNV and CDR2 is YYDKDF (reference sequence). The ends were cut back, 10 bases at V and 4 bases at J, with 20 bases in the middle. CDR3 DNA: TGTGCCAGCGGACCGGGAAGAAAGGTTTACGAGCAGTACTTC. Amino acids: CASGPGRKVYEQYF.

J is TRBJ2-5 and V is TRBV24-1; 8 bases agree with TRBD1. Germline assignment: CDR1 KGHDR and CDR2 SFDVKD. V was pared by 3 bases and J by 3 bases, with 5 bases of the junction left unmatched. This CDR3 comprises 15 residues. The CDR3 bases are TGTGCCACCAGTGATAAGGGACAGGCCAAAGAGACCCAGTACTTC. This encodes CATSDKGQAKETQYF.